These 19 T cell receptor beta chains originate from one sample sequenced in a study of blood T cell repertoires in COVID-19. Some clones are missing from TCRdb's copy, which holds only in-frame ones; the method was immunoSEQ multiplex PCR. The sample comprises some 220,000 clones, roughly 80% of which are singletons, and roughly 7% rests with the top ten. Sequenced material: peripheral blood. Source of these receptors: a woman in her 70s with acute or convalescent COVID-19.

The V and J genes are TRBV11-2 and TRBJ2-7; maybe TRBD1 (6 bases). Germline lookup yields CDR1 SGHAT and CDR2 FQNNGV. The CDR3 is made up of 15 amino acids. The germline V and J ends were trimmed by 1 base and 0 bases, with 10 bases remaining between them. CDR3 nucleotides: TGTGCCAGCAGCTTAGTTGGCAGGGGCTCCTACGAGCAGTACTTC. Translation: CASSLVGRGSYEQYF.

This CDR3 is CASSLGTLAGTYNEQFF. The CDR3 DNA reads as TGCGCCAGCAGCTTGGGGACCCTAGCGGGTACCTACAATGAGCAGTTCTTC. The V call is TRBV5-1, the J call TRBJ2-1, with 8 bases aligning to TRBD2. The trim removed 0 bases at V and 2 bases at J, leaving 7 bases unmatched. This CDR3 has 17 amino acids. Germline V gene lookup returns CDR1 SGHRS and CDR2 YFSETQ.

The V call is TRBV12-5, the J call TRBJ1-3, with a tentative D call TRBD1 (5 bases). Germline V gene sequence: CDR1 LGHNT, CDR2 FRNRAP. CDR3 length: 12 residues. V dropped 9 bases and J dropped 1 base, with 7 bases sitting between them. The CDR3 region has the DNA TGTGCTAGAACAGGTTCTGGAAACACCATATATTTT. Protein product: CARTGSGNTIYF.

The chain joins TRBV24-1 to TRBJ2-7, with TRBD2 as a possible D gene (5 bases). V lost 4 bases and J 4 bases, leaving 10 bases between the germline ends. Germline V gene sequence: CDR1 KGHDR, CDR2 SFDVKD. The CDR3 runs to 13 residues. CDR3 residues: CATSDPGIYEQYF. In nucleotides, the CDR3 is TGTGCCACCAGTGACCCCGGGATTTACGAGCAGTACTTC.

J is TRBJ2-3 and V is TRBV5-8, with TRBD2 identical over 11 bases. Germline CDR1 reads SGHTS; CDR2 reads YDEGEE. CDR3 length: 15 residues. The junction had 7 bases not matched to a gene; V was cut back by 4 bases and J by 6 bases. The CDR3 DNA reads TGTGCCAGCAGCGATCTAGCGGGGGGAACCGATACGCAGTATTTT. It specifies CASSDLAGGTDTQYF.

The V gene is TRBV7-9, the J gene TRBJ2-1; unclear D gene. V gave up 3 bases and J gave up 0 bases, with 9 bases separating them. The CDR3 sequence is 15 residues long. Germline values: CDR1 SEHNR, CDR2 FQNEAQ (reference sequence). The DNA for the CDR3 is TGTGCCAGCAGCTTTTCGCGGATCTCCTACAATGAGCAGTTCTTC. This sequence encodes CASSFSRISYNEQFF. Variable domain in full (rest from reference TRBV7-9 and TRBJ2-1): DTGVSQNPRHKITKRGQNVTFRCDPISEHNRLYWYRQTLGQGPEFLTYFQNEAQLEKSRLLSDRFSAERPKGSFSTLEIQRTEQGDSAMYLCASSFSRISYNEQFFGPGTRLTVL.

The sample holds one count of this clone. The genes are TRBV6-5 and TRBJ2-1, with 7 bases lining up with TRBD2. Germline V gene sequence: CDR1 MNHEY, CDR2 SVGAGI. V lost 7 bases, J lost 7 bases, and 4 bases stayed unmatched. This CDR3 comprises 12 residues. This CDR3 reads CASIRGGNEQFF. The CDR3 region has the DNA TGTGCCAGCATACGGGGAGGGAATGAGCAGTTCTTC.

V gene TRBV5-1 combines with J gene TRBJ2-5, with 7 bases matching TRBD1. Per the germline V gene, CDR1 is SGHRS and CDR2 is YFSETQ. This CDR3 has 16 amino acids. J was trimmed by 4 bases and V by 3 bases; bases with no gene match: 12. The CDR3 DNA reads TGCGCCAGCAGCTCGGCAGATTCGGGACAGCTAGAGACCCAGTACTTC. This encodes CASSSADSGQLETQYF.

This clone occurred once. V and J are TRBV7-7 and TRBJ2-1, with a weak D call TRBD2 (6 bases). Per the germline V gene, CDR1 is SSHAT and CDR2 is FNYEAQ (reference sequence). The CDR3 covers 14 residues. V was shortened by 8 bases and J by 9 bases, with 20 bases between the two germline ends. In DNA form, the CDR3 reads TGTGCCAGCTCGGAGGGTACCGCCGGTGGTGAGCAGTTCTTC. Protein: CASSEGTAGGEQFF.

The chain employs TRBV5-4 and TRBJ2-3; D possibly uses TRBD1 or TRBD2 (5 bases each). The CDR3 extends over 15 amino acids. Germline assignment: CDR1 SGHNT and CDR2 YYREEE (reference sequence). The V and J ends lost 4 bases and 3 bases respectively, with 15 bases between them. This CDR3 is CASSLGRSITDTQYF. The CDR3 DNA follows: TGTGCCAGCAGCCTGGGACGGAGTATTACAGATACGCAGTATTTT.

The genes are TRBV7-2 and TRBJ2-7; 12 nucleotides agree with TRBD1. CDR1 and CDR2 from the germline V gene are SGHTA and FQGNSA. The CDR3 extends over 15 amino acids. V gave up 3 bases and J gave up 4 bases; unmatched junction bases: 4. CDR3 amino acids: CASSLEGQGAYEQYF. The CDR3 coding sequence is TGTGCCAGCAGCTTGGAGGGACAGGGGGCTTACGAGCAGTACTTC.

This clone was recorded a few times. In DNA form, the CDR3 reads TGCGCCAGCAGCCAAGGGATGGCGGGGGGAGAGACCCAGTACTTC. The encoded protein is CASSQGMAGGETQYF. V is TRBV4-3 and J is TRBJ2-5, with 8 nucleotides matching TRBD2. Germline-derived CDR1 and CDR2 are LGHNA and YSLEER. J was trimmed by 4 bases and V by 1 base; bases with no gene match: 5. The CDR3 covers 15 residues.

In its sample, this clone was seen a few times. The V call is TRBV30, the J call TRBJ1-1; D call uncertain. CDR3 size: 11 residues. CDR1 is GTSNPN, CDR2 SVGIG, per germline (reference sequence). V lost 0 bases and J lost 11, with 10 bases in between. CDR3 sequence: CAWSVDQRAFF. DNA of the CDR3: TGTGCCTGGAGTGTAGACCAGAGGGCTTTCTTT. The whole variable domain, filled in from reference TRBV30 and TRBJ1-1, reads SQTIHQWPATLVQPVGSPLSLECTVEGTSNPNLYWYRQAAGRGLQLLFYSVGIGQISSEVPQNLSASRPQDRQFILSSKKLLLSDSGFYLCAWSVDQRAFFGQGTRLTVV.

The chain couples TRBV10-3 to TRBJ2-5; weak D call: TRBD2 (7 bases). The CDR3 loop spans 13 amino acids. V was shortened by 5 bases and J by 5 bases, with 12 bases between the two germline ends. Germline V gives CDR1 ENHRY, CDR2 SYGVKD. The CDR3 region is CAISSGGKETQYF. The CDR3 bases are TGTGCCATCAGTTCGGGGGGCAAGGAGACCCAGTACTTC.

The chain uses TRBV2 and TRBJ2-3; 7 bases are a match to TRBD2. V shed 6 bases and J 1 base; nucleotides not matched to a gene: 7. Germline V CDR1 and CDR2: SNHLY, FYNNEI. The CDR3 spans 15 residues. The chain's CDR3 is CASRGLGGGTDTQYF. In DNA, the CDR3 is TGTGCCAGCAGGGGGTTGGGGGGGGGCACAGATACGCAGTATTTT. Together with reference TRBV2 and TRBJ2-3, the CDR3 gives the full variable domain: EPEVTQTPSHQVTQMGQEVILRCVPISNHLYFYWYRQILGQKVEFLVSFYNNEISEKSEIFDDQFSVERPDGSNFTLKIRSTKLEDSAMYFCASRGLGGGTDTQYFGPGTRLTVL.

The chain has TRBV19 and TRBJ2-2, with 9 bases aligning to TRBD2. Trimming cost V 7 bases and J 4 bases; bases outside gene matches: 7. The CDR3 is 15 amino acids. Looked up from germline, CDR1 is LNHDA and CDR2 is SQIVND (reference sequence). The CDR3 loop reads CASKKRGASTGELFF. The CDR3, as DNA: TGTGCCAGTAAAAAGCGGGGGGCGAGCACCGGGGAGCTGTTTTTT.

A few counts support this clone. The CDR3 loop reads CASSSGQGVQKLFF. Here the CDR3 DNA reads TGTGCCAGTAGCTCGGGACAGGGGGTCCAAAAACTGTTTTTT. The chain couples TRBV19 to TRBJ1-4; TRBD1 aligns across 11 bases. The V gene's germline CDR1 is LNHDA and CDR2 SQIVND (reference sequence). CDR3 length equals 14 residues. Trimming removed 6 bases from V and 9 bases from J; junction bases left unmatched: 6.

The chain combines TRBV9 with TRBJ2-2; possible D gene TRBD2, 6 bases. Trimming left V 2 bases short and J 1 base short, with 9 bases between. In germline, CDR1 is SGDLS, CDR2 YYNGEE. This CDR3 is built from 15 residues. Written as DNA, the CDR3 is TGTGCCAGCAGCGTTACTAGCTTGAACACCGGGGAGCTGTTTTTT. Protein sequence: CASSVTSLNTGELFF. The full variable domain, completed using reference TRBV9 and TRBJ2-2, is DSGVTQTPKHLITATGQRVTLRCSPRSGDLSVYWYQQSLDQGLQFLIQYYNGEERAKGNILERFSAQQFPDLHSELNLSSLELGDSALYFCASSVTSLNTGELFFGEGSRLTVL.

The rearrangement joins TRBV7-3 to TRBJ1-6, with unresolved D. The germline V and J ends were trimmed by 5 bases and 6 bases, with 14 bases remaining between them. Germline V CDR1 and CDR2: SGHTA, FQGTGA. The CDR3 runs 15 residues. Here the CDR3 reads CASSTRGDSNSPLHF. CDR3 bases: TGTGCCAGCAGCACCCGGGGAGATTCTAATTCACCCCTCCACTTT. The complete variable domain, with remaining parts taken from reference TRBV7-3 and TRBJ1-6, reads GAGVSQTPSNKVTEKGKYVELRCDPISGHTALYWYRQSLGQGPEFLIYFQGTGAADDSGLPNDRFFAVRPEGSVSTLKIQRTERGDSAVYLCASSTRGDSNSPLHFGNGTRLTVT.